This T cell receptor (beta chain) came from a study of blood T cell repertoires in COVID-19. Looking at the study overall: Samples taken during acute and convalescent COVID-19 were collected in the United States, Italy and Spain. From T cells, B-cell-depleted T cells, or PBMCs came the material, which was cDNA or gDNA.

With V trimmed by 8 bases and J by 3 bases, 7 bases remained unmatched. CDR1 is SQVTM, CDR2 ANQGSEA, per germline. This CDR3 contains 13 residues. In the source study's methods: The assay estimated nucleated cells by amplifying reference gene primers. The method was immunoSEQ multiplex PCR; TCRdb's version includes in-frame clones alone and lacks a portion of them. V, J and clone size reflect that table, while D and trimming were determined from the DNA. The sample carries roughly 260,000 clones, more than 85% recorded once. Enrolled during active infection, Seattle patients were then followed longitudinally.

The chain recombines TRBV29-1 with TRBJ2-3, with 8 bases lining up with TRBD2. This sequence was found in a person aged 18 to 30 with COVID-19, enrolled during active disease. The specimen sequenced was peripheral blood. DNA for the CDR3: TGCAGCCAAAGCGGGAGAGTTACAGATACGCAGTATTTT. Translated: CSQSGRVTDTQYF.